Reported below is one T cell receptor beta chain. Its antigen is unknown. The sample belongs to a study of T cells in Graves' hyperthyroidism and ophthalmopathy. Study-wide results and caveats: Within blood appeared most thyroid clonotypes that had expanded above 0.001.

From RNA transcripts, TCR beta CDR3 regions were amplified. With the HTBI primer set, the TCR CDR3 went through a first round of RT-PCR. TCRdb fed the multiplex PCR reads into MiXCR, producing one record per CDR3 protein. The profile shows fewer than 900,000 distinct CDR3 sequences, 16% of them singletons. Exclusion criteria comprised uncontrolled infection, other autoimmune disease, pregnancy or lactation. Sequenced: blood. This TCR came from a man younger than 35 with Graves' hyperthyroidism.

The chain's CDR3 is CASSLRQGKAYEQYF. Here the CDR3 DNA reads TGTGCCAGCAGCCTTCGACAGGGGAAGGCCTACGAGCAGTACTTC. The chain joins TRBV9 to TRBJ2-7; 8 positions match TRBD1. The junction had 8 bases not matched to a gene; V was cut back by 4 bases and J by 2 bases. The germline CDR1 and CDR2 sequences are SGDLS and YYNGEE. The CDR3 runs to 15 residues. Using reference TRBV9 and TRBJ2-7 for the parts outside the CDR3, the full variable domain is DSGVTQTPKHLITATGQRVTLRCSPRSGDLSVYWYQQSLDQGLQFLIQYYNGEERAKGNILERFSAQQFPDLHSELNLSSLELGDSALYFCASSLRQGKAYEQYFGPGTRLTVT.